This T cell receptor (beta chain) stems from a study of T cells in localized non-small cell lung cancer. TCRdb keeps only in-frame clones here, not all; method: immunoSEQ multiplex PCR. Among tens of thousands of clones listed, about 92% were seen once. As concerns this clone: Antigen unknown.

General study results and limits: Exceeding tumor, uninvolved adjacent lung had the highest T cell clonality. Paired adjacent lung recovered a median about 61 of the top 100 tumor clones. Sequencing was restricted to one tumor region; therefore, heterogeneity remains possible.

This CDR3 is built from 18 residues. The germline gives CDR1 LGHNA, CDR2 YNFKEQ. Deletions cut 0 bases from V and 0 bases from J, with 12 bases between. This material consisted of peripheral blood, taken before any cancer treatment. The origin of this receptor is a female donor aged 60 or older with stage I lung adenocarcinoma. The J gene is TRBJ1-6, the V gene TRBV4-2; D is perhaps TRBD1 (5 bases). CDR3 in DNA: TGTGCCAGCAGCCAAGATATACGGGGGAGCTCCTATAATTCACCCCTCCACTTT. It encodes CASSQDIRGSSYNSPLHF.